A single sample gave rise to the 5 T cell receptor beta chains below, sequenced in a study of blood T cell repertoires in COVID-19. Profiling relied on immunoSEQ multiplex PCR, and the TCRdb table lists in-frame clones only, not all of them. Altogether 350,000 to 400,000 clones are present, just under 90% being singletons, with the ten largest covering about 1.7%. Sequenced input: PBMCs or T cells enriched from blood (not recorded which). The source of these receptors is a woman aged 25 to 39 who had recovered from COVID-19.

V gene TRBV2 combines with J gene TRBJ2-1; 12 nucleotides line up with TRBD2. The ends lost 9 bases at V and 0 bases at J; junction bases unmatched: 15. The CDR3 spans 19 residues. Germline-derived CDR1 and CDR2 are SNHLY and FYNNEI. This CDR3 is CASSYGLAGRKSSYNEQFF. The CDR3 region has the DNA TGTGCCAGTTCTTATGGACTAGCGGGACGAAAGAGCTCCTACAATGAGCAGTTCTTC.

The CDR3 loop is CASSLWTGSETQYF. CDR3 in DNA: TGTGCCAGCAGCCTTTGGACAGGGTCAGAGACCCAGTACTTC. This chain connects TRBV3-1 (or the pseudogene TRBV3-2) to TRBJ2-5, with TRBD1 matching 8 bases. CDR1 is LGHDT, CDR2 YNNKEL, per germline (reference sequence). The CDR3 runs to 14 residues. Germline trimming cut 4 bases from V and 4 bases from J; bases unmatched to any gene: 5.

The chain links TRBV4-2 to TRBJ1-1; D unclear. V was cut by 0 bases and J by 6 bases, with 14 bases left in between. There are 15 residues in the CDR3. Germline-derived CDR1 and CDR2 are LGHNA and YNFKEQ. CDR3 sequence (DNA): TGTGCCAGCAGCCAAGATCCAGGATTTTCTTCTGAAGCTTTCTTT. Translation: CASSQDPGFSSEAFF.

The CDR3 DNA reads TGTGCCAGCAGCTTAGACGTGACCCAGTACTTC. Protein: CASSLDVTQYF. The V and J genes are TRBV11-2 and TRBJ2-5; no definite D call. Trimming took 0 bases from V and 7 from J, leaving 3 bases between them. Germline assignment: CDR1 SGHAT and CDR2 FQNNGV. The CDR3 runs to 11 residues.

The J gene is TRBJ1-2, the V gene TRBV9; 7 nucleotides align to TRBD1. Germline-derived CDR1 and CDR2 are SGDLS and YYNGEE. V shed 4 bases, J shed 6 bases, and the junction held 6 bases outside the gene matches. There are 13 residues in the CDR3. CDR3: CASSPRTGHGYTF. DNA of the CDR3: TGTGCCAGCAGCCCCCGGACAGGCCATGGCTACACCTTC. Filled out from reference TRBV9 and TRBJ1-2, the complete variable domain reads DSGVTQTPKHLITATGQRVTLRCSPRSGDLSVYWYQQSLDQGLQFLIQYYNGEERAKGNILERFSAQQFPDLHSELNLSSLELGDSALYFCASSPRTGHGYTFGSGTRLTVV.